The clone carrying this TCR beta chain came up many times. The data stem from a study of T cells in Graves' hyperthyroidism and ophthalmopathy. Clinical symptoms, serum thyroxine and TRAb, thyroid ultrasound and orbital computed tomography together formed the diagnostic basis. Amplification of TCR beta CDR3 regions used RNA as the template. The primer set for the first-round RT-PCR of the TCR CDR3 was HTBI. TCRdb independently ran MiXCR on the multiplex PCR reads; one entry per CDR3 protein. The sample contains 380,000 or so distinct CDR3 sequences, 19% of which appear only once. Germline V gene lookup returns CDR1 MNHNS and CDR2 SASEGT. This CDR3 is built from 13 residues. The ends lost 5 bases at V and 8 bases at J; junction bases unmatched: 5.

Sequenced input: blood. This TCR derives from a woman younger than 35 with Graves' hyperthyroidism. The J gene is TRBJ1-2, the V gene TRBV6-1, with 10 bases that match TRBD1. The CDR3, as DNA: TGTGCCAGCAGTCAGACAGGGGGCAGAGGCTACACCTTC. Translating it yields CASSQTGGRGYTF.